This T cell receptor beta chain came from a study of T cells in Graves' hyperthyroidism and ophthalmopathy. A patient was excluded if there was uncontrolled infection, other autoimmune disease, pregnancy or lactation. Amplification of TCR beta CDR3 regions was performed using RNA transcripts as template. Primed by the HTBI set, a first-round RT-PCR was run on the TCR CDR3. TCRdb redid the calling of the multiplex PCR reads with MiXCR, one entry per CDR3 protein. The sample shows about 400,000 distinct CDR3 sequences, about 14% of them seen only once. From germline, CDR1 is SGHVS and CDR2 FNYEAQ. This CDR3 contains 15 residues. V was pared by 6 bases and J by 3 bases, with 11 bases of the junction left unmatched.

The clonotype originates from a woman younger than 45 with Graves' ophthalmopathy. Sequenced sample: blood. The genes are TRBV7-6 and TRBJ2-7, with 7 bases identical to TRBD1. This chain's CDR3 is CASSLTGDSFYEQYF. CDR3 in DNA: TGTGCCAGCAGTCTTACCGGGGACAGCTTCTACGAGCAGTACTTC.